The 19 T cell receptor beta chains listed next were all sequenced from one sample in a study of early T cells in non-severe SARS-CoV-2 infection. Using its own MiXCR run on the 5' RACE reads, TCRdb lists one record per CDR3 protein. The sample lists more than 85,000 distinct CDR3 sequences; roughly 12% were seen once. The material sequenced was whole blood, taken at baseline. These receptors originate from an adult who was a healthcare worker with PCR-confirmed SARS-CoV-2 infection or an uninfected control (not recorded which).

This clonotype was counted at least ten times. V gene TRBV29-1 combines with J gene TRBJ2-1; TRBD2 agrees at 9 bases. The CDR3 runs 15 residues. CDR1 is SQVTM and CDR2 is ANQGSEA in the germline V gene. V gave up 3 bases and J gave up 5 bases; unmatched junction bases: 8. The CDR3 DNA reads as TGCAGCGTTGATGATAGCGGGAGTGCCGACAATGAGCAGTTCTTC. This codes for CSVDDSGSADNEQFF.

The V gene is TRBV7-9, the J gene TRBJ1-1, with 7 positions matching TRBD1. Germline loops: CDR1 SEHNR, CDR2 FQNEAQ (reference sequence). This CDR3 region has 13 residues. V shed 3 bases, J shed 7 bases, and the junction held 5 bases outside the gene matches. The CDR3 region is CASSLRQGGEAFF. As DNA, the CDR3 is TGTGCCAGCAGCTTGCGACAGGGTGGTGAAGCTTTCTTT.

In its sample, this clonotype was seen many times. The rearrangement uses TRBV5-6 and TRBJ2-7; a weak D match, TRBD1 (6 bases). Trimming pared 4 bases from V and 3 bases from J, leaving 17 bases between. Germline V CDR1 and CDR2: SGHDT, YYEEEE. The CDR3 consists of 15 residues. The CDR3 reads CASSPDRPLVYEQYF. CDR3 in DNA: TGTGCCAGCAGCCCAGACAGGCCCCTAGTCTACGAGCAGTACTTC.

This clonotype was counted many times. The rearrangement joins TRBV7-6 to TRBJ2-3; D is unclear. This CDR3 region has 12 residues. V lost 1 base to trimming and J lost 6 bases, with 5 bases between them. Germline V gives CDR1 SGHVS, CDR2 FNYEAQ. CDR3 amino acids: CASSLVADTQYF. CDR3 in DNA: TGTGCCAGCAGCTTAGTGGCGGATACGCAGTATTTT.

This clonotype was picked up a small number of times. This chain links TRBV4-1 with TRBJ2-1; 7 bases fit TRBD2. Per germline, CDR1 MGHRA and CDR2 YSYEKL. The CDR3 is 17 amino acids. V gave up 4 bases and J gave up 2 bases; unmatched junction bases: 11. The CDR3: CASSRTGREFTYNEQFF. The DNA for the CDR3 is TGCGCCAGCAGCCGTACCGGGCGGGAGTTCACCTACAATGAGCAGTTCTTC.

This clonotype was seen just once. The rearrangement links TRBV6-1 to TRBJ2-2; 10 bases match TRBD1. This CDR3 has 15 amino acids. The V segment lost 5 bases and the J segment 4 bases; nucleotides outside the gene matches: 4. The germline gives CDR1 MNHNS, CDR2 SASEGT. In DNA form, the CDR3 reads TGTGCCAGCAGTAGACAGGGGGCGTTCACCGGGGAGCTGTTTTTT. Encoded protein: CASSRQGAFTGELFF.

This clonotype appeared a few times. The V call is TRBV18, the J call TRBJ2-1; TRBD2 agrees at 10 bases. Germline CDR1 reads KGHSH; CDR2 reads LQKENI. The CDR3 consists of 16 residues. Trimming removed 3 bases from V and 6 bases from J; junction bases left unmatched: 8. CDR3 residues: CASSPPTLAGINEQFF. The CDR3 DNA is TGTGCCAGCTCACCCCCCACACTAGCGGGAATCAATGAGCAGTTCTTC.

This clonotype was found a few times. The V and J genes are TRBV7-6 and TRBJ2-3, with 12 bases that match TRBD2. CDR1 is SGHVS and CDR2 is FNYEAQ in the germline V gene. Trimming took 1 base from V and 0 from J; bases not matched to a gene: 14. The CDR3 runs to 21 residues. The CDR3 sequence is CASSLVPLAGGPVGSTDTQYF. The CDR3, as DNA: TGTGCCAGCAGCTTAGTCCCGCTAGCGGGGGGGCCTGTTGGGAGCACAGATACGCAGTATTTT.

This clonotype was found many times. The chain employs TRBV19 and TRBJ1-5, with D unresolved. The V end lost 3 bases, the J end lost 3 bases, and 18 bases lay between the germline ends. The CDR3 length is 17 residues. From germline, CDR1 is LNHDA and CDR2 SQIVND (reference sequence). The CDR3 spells CASSMPRTGAYNQPQHF. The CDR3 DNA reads TGTGCCAGTAGTATGCCCCGGACGGGAGCGTACAATCAGCCCCAGCATTTT.

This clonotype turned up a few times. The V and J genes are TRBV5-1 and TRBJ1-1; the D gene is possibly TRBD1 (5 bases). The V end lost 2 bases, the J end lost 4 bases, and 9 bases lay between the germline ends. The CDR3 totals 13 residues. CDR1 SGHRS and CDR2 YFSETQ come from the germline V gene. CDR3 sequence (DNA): TGCGCCAGCAGCTTAAACCAGGGCACTGAAGCTTTCTTT. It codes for CASSLNQGTEAFF.

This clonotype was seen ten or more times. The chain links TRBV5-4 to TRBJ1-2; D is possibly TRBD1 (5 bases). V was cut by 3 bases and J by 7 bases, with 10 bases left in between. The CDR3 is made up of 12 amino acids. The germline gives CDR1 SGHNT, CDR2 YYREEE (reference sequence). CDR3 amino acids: CASSSDRTGYTF. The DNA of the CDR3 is TGTGCCAGCAGCTCCGACAGAACTGGCTACACCTTC. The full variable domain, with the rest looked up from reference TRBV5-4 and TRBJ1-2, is ETGVTQSPTHLIKTRGQQVTLRCSSQSGHNTVSWYQQALGQGPQFIFQYYREEENGRGNFPPRFSGLQFPNYSSELNVNALELDDSALYLCASSSDRTGYTFGSGTRLTVV.

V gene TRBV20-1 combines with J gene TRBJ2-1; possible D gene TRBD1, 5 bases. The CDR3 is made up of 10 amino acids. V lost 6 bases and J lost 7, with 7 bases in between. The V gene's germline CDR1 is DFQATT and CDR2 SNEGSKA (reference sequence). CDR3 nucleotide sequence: TGCAGTGCCCAGGGAAATGAGCAGTTCTTC. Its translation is CSAQGNEQFF.

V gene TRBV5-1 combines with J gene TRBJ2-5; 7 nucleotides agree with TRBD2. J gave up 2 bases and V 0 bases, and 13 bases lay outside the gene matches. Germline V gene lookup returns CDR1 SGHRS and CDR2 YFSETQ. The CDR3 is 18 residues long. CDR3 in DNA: TGCGCCAGCAGCTTGGCGGGAGGAAGCGGCTGGGGACAAGAGACCCAGTACTTC. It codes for CASSLAGGSGWGQETQYF.

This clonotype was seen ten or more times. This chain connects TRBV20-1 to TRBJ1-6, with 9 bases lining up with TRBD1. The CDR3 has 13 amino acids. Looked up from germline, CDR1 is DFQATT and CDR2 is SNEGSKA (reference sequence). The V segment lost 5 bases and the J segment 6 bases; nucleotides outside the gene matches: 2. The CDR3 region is CSAPGQGNSPLHF. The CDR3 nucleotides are TGCAGTGCTCCGGGACAGGGTAATTCACCCCTCCACTTT.

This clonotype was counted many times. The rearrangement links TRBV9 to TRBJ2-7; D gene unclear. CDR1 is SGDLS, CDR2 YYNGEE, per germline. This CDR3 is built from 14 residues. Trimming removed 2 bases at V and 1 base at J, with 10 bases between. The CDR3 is CASSVVGDSYEQYF. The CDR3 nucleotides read TGTGCCAGCAGCGTTGTAGGAGATTCCTACGAGCAGTACTTC.

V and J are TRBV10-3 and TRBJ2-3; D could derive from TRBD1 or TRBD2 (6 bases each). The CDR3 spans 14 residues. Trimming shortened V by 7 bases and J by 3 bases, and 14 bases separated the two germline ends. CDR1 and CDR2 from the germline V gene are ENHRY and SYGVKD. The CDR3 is CAIMWGAGTDTQYF. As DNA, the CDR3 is TGTGCCATCATGTGGGGGGCCGGGACAGATACGCAGTATTTT.

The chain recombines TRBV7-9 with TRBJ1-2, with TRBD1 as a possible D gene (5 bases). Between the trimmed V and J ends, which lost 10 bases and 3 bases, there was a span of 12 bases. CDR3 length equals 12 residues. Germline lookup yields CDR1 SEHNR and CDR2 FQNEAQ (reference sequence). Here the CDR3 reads CATAQADYGYTF. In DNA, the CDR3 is TGTGCCACGGCACAGGCGGACTATGGCTACACCTTC.

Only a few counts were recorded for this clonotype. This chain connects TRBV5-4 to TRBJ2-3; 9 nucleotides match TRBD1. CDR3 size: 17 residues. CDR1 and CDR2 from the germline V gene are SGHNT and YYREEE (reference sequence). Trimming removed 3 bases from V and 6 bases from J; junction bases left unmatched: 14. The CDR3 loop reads CASSYKLSGQGRDTQYF. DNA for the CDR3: TGTGCCAGCAGCTATAAACTTTCGGGACAGGGTAGGGATACGCAGTATTTT.

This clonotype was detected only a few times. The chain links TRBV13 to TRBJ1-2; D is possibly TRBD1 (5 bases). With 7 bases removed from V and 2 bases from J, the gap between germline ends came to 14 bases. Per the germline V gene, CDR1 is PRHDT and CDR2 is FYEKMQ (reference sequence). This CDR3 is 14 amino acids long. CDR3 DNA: TGTGCCAGCACCAACCGGGGACTGAACTATGGCTACACCTTC. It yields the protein CASTNRGLNYGYTF.